This is a list of T cell receptor beta chains from one sample in a study of T-cell memory formation after mild COVID-19. TCRdb ran MiXCR on the 5' RACE reads and lists one entry per CDR3 protein. Seen here are approximately 580,000 distinct CDR3 sequences, about a fifth observed once, and the top ten hold approximately 12%. Sequenced material: PBMCs or a T cell subset sorted from them (not recorded which). These receptors all stem from an adult woman who had mild COVID-19 (a few samples of this study predate the infection). Cell type and time point are not known. Both conserved end residues are part of each CDR3. The D gene is left open where the match is weak. A clone size is listed for some rows: how often the clone was seen (once, few, many), or a class if it is expanded.

size	J	V	D	CDR3	DNA
.	TRBJ1-4	TRBV4-1	TRBD1	CASSPAGTGEGKLFF	TGCGCCAGCAGCCCAGCCGGGACAGGGGAAGGAAAACTGTTTTTT
few	TRBJ2-1	TRBV11-3	.	CASSPRRGTNEQFF	TGTGCCAGCAGTCCGAGGCGGGGTACGAATGAGCAGTTCTTC
.	TRBJ1-3	TRBV7-2	.	CASSFTISGNTIYF	TGTGCCAGCAGCTTTACCATCTCTGGAAACACCATATATTTT
few	TRBJ2-5	TRBV24-1	.	CATSDIRGEQETQYF	TGTGCCACCAGTGATATCAGGGGTGAGCAAGAGACCCAGTACTTC
.	TRBJ1-1	TRBV29-1	.	CSVRQGQNTEAFF	TGCAGCGTTCGCCAGGGACAGAACACTGAAGCTTTCTTT
.	TRBJ1-1	TRBV12-3/TRBV12-4	.	CASRQRGTEAFF	TGTGCCAGCCGCCAGAGGGGGACTGAAGCTTTCTTT
.	TRBJ2-7	TRBV5-1	TRBD2	CASSFLAGGPGYEQYF	TGCGCCAGCAGCTTTTTAGCGGGAGGGCCGGGCTACGAGCAGTACTTC
.	TRBJ2-1	TRBV6-5	TRBD2	CASSRDSGTSNNEQFF	TGTGCCAGCAGTCGGGATTCCGGGACTAGTAACAATGAGCAGTTCTTC
.	TRBJ1-1	TRBV7-9	.	CASSLGRAHTEAFF	TGTGCCAGCAGCTTAGGCAGGGCGCACACTGAAGCTTTCTTT
few	TRBJ1-2	TRBV29-1	.	CSAVGLYGYTF	TGCAGCGCTGTAGGGTTGTATGGCTACACCTTC
few	TRBJ1-2	TRBV21-1	.	CASSRTYGYTF	TGTGCCAGCAGCAGAACCTATGGCTACACCTTC
.	TRBJ2-5	TRBV18	.	CASSPGHQETQYF	TGTGCCAGCTCACCAGGGCACCAAGAGACCCAGTACTTC
.	TRBJ2-1	TRBV7-6	.	CASSPRFNEQFF	TGTGCCAGCAGCCCAAGGTTCAATGAGCAGTTCTTC
few	TRBJ2-5	TRBV11-2	.	CASSYTEGTRETQYF	TGTGCCAGCAGCTATACAGAAGGGACCCGAGAGACCCAGTACTTC
few	TRBJ2-6	TRBV12-3/TRBV12-4	TRBD1	CASSPRDRGLAGANVLTF	TGTGCCAGCAGTCCCAGGGACAGGGGACTGGCTGGGGCCAACGTCCTGACTTTC
few	TRBJ2-1	TRBV9	.	CASSGTGWRGNEQFF	TGTGCCAGCAGCGGAACAGGGTGGCGAGGCAATGAGCAGTTCTTC
few	TRBJ2-1	TRBV12-3/TRBV12-4	.	CASSLPDNEQFF	TGTGCCAGCAGTTTACCGGACAATGAGCAGTTCTTC
.	TRBJ1-2	TRBV11-2	TRBD1	CASSLLTTGLDGYTF	TGTGCCAGCAGCTTACTGACGACAGGGCTGGATGGCTACACCTTC
once	TRBJ2-4	TRBV4-1	TRBD1	CASSPGQLPSKNIQYF	TGCGCCAGCAGCCCGGGACAGCTCCCCAGCAAAAACATTCAGTACTTC
few	TRBJ1-5	TRBV7-2	.	CASSANPGGNQPQHF	TGTGCCAGCAGCGCGAATCCAGGGGGCAATCAGCCCCAGCATTTT
few	TRBJ2-4	TRBV11-3	TRBD2	CASSWGGSIQYF	TGTGCCAGCAGCTGGGGCGGGAGCATTCAGTACTTC
few	TRBJ2-2	TRBV6-1	TRBD1	CASSDDRVRTGELFF	TGTGCCAGCAGTGACGACAGGGTTCGCACCGGGGAGCTGTTTTTT